This T cell receptor beta chain was sequenced in a study of blood T cells in healthy people across ages. This clonotype was detected only once. It was with a sample-barcoded 5' primer and a J-beta primer mix that a second PCR of roughly 7 to 12 cycles was run. With 12 random nucleotides, a template-switch adaptor tagged each individual cDNA molecule. One entry per CDR3 protein results from TCRdb running MiXCR on the 5' RACE reads. The sample carries 600,000 to 1,000,000 distinct CDR3 sequences, around a quarter recorded once. These records were also assigned to another study, of T cells of mothers and their children.

The TCR sequence derives from a boy aged 5-17 years in good health. Source material: blood.

The CDR3 region is CASTTAGSGYNEQFF. The DNA for the CDR3 is TGTGCCAGCACCACAGCAGGGAGTGGGTACAATGAGCAGTTCTTC. The rearrangement uses TRBV7-2 and TRBJ2-1; either TRBD1 or TRBD2 may supply D (5 bases each). CDR1 is SGHTA, CDR2 FQGNSA, per germline. The CDR3 has 15 residues. The V end was cut by 7 bases, the J end by 4 bases, with 17 bases between.